The 20 T cell receptor beta chains reported below all come from one sample, sequenced in a study of blood T cell repertoires in COVID-19. Some clones are missing from TCRdb's copy, which holds only in-frame ones; the method was immunoSEQ multiplex PCR. In the table there are around 14,000 clones, roughly 88% of which are singletons. The material sequenced was peripheral blood. These receptors originate from a human donor in a cohort sampled during active COVID-19.

Note on this clone: Other DNA variants within this sample encode the same CDR3. The chain recombines TRBV15 with TRBJ1-5, with D perhaps matching TRBD1 (6 bases). This CDR3 region has 17 residues. CDR1 is LNHNV and CDR2 is YYDKDF in the germline V gene (reference sequence). V was pared by 3 bases and J by 1 base, with 16 bases between. The CDR3 sequence is CATSSKTGQTSNQPQHF. The CDR3 DNA sequence: TGTGCCACCAGCAGTAAGACAGGACAGACGAGCAATCAGCCCCAGCATTTT.

This chain uses TRBV5-1 with TRBJ2-5; possible D gene TRBD1, 5 bases. The CDR3 covers 12 residues. Germline CDR1 reads SGHRS; CDR2 reads YFSETQ. Trimming cost V 5 bases and J 4 bases, with 9 bases left between them. The CDR3: CASRLGPETQYF. The DNA of the CDR3 is TGCGCCAGCAGGCTGGGGCCAGAGACCCAGTACTTC.

The V call is TRBV11-2, the J call TRBJ1-6; weak D call: TRBD1 (5 bases). V was pared by 5 bases and J by 6 bases, with 14 bases between. The CDR3 sequence is 15 residues long. CDR1 and CDR2 from the germline V gene are SGHAT and FQNNGV. The CDR3 bases are TGTGCCAGCAGCCCCGCGGGGACGCTTAATTCACCCCTCCACTTT. It yields the protein CASSPAGTLNSPLHF.

The CDR3 loop reads CAISNGQGFHGYTF. The DNA of the CDR3 is TGTGCCATCAGTAATGGACAGGGGTTTCATGGCTACACCTTC. The V call is TRBV10-3, the J call TRBJ1-2, with 9 bases that match TRBD1. V shed 5 bases and J 6 bases; nucleotides not matched to a gene: 7. Germline assignment: CDR1 ENHRY and CDR2 SYGVKD. This CDR3 is 14 amino acids long.

The chain combines TRBV5-5 with TRBJ1-3; TRBD1 is a possible D gene (5 bases). The CDR3 is made up of 14 amino acids. Trimming stripped 1 base from V and 4 bases from J, with 9 bases between. From germline, CDR1 is SGHKS and CDR2 YYEKEE (reference sequence). The CDR3 loop reads CASSLPRAGNTIYF. CDR3 coding DNA: TGTGCCAGCAGCTTGCCCAGGGCGGGAAACACCATATATTTT.

The rearrangement joins TRBV7-9 to TRBJ1-2; D possibly corresponds to TRBD1 (5 bases). This CDR3 region has 12 residues. The V and J ends lost 10 bases and 6 bases respectively, with 15 bases between them. Germline CDR1 is SEHNR and CDR2 is FQNEAQ (reference sequence). Here the CDR3 reads CATSTETHGYTF. The CDR3 nucleotides are TGTGCCACCTCGACAGAGACCCATGGCTACACCTTC.

This chain uses TRBV19 with TRBJ1-2; TRBD1 agrees at 9 bases. This CDR3 contains 15 residues. The trim removed 9 bases at V and 4 bases at J, leaving 12 bases unmatched. The germline CDR1 and CDR2 sequences are LNHDA and SQIVND (reference sequence). CDR3 DNA sequence: TGTGCCAGCCATTCCGGACAGGGGTTCGGCTATGGCTACACCTTC. The encoded protein is CASHSGQGFGYGYTF.

The J gene is TRBJ1-2, the V gene TRBV5-4; TRBD1 might be the D (6 bases). CDR1 is SGHNT, CDR2 YYREEE, per germline (reference sequence). V shed 1 base and J shed 1 base, with 8 bases lying between them. The CDR3 contains 14 residues. CDR3: CASSLTGNNYGYTF. CDR3 DNA sequence: TGTGCCAGCAGCTTGACAGGGAATAACTATGGCTACACCTTC.

The J gene is TRBJ2-7, the V gene TRBV29-1, with 9 bases identical to TRBD1. V was clipped by 3 bases and J by 4 bases; unmatched bases: 10. CDR1 SQVTM and CDR2 ANQGSEA come from the germline V gene. The CDR3 spans 15 residues. In DNA, the CDR3 is TGCAGCGTTGAGACAGGGGGTTCGTTAGGATACGAGCAGTACTTC. Amino acid sequence: CSVETGGSLGYEQYF.

The chain combines TRBV19 with TRBJ1-4; D gene ambiguous. Trimming left V 6 bases short and J 0 bases short, with 8 bases between. CDR3 length: 14 amino acids. Looked up from germline, CDR1 is LNHDA and CDR2 is SQIVND (reference sequence). CDR3 in amino acids: CASRPEATNEKLFF. CDR3 coding DNA: TGTGCCAGTAGACCGGAGGCAACTAATGAAAAACTGTTTTTT.

This chain uses TRBV7-9 with TRBJ1-3, with unresolved D. This CDR3 is 13 amino acids long. Trimming removed 1 base at V and 4 bases at J, with 5 bases between. The germline CDR1 and CDR2 sequences are SEHNR and FQNEAQ (reference sequence). The chain's CDR3 is CASSLGAGNTIYF. The CDR3 DNA reads as TGTGCCAGCAGCTTAGGAGCCGGAAACACCATATATTTT.

The chain recombines TRBV27 with TRBJ2-2; D is perhaps TRBD2 (6 bases). The V end lost 6 bases, the J end lost 6 bases, and 8 bases lay between the germline ends. Germline CDR1 MNHEY, CDR2 SMNVEV (reference sequence). The CDR3 has 12 residues. The CDR3 region has the DNA TGTGCCAGCAGACGGGACTCCGGGGAGCTGTTTTTT. It encodes CASRRDSGELFF.

The chain links TRBV28 to TRBJ1-2; no definite D call. The CDR3 runs 15 residues. From germline, CDR1 is MDHEN and CDR2 SYDVKM. V lost 6 bases, J lost 8 bases, and 22 bases lay in between. CDR3 in DNA: TGTGCCAGCAGCCAAGAAGACCCCACCGCGCGGGGCTACACCTTC. It encodes CASSQEDPTARGYTF.

The rearrangement links TRBV6-2 or TRBV6-3 to TRBJ2-5; 8 positions match TRBD1. Germline V gene data show CDR1 as MNHEY and CDR2 as SVGEGT. This CDR3 has 13 amino acids. The trim removed 6 bases at V and 4 bases at J, leaving 4 bases unmatched. The CDR3 loop is CASSRQGRETQYF. The CDR3 region has the DNA TGTGCCAGCAGCCGACAGGGGCGAGAGACCCAGTACTTC.

V and J are TRBV28 and TRBJ2-7; D ambiguous. Per germline, CDR1 MDHEN and CDR2 SYDVKM. The CDR3 is made up of 15 amino acids. V lost 1 base and J 1 base, leaving 11 bases between the germline ends. Here the CDR3 DNA reads TGTGCCAGCAGTTTATCCCTGATCGGGTCCTACGAGCAGTACTTC. It specifies CASSLSLIGSYEQYF. Combining the CDR3 with reference TRBV28 and TRBJ2-7 gives the whole variable domain DVKVTQSSRYLVKRTGEKVFLECVQDMDHENMFWYRQDPGLGLRLIYFSYDVKMKEKGDIPEGYSVSREKKERFSLILESASTNQTSMYLCASSLSLIGSYEQYFGPGTRLTVT.

The J gene is TRBJ2-7, the V gene TRBV18; TRBD2 is a possible D gene (5 bases). V shed 3 bases and J shed 5 bases, with 20 bases lying between them. Germline loops: CDR1 KGHSH, CDR2 LQKENI. The CDR3 has 16 amino acids. The CDR3 DNA is TGTGCCAGCTCACCGGGTAGCCTAGCACTTTCGAACGAGCAGTACTTC. This codes for CASSPGSLALSNEQYF.

The chain combines TRBV28 with TRBJ1-3, with D possibly matching TRBD1 (6 bases). Germline V gene lookup returns CDR1 MDHEN and CDR2 SYDVKM. CDR3 length: 16 residues. V lost 3 bases and J lost 0, with 12 bases in between. The chain's CDR3 is CASSFQQGSSGNTIYF. The DNA of the CDR3 is TGTGCCAGCAGTTTCCAACAGGGAAGCTCTGGAAACACCATATATTTT.

DNA of the CDR3: TGTGCCAGTAGTACCCTTTCCCAGGGGCGGAACACTGAAGCTTTCTTT. This encodes CASSTLSQGRNTEAFF. The chain recombines TRBV19 with TRBJ1-1, with a tentative D call TRBD1 (6 bases). This CDR3 comprises 16 residues. CDR1 is LNHDA, CDR2 SQIVND, per germline (reference sequence). Deletions cut 4 bases from V and 1 base from J, with 16 bases between.

V gene TRBV6-4 combines with J gene TRBJ1-1, with 8 bases identical to TRBD1. Germline V CDR1 and CDR2: MRHNA, SNTAGT. The CDR3 is 13 amino acids. V gave up 2 bases and J gave up 11 bases; unmatched junction bases: 7. CDR3 DNA: TGTGCCAGCAGTGACGTACAGGGGGGGCACGCTTTCTTT. Protein: CASSDVQGGHAFF.

This chain joins TRBV15 and TRBJ1-6; 12 nucleotides align to TRBD1. The trim removed 0 bases at V and 11 bases at J, leaving 5 bases unmatched. The CDR3 consists of 16 residues. CDR1 LNHNV and CDR2 YYDKDF come from the germline V gene (reference sequence). Written as DNA, the CDR3 is TGTGCCACCAGCAGAGATCGGGGGACAGGGGGCGCACCCCTCCACTTT. Protein product: CATSRDRGTGGAPLHF. The variable domain in full, with the rest retrieved from reference TRBV15 and TRBJ1-6, is DAMVIQNPRYQVTQFGKPVTLSCSQTLNHNVMYWYQQKSSQAPKLLFHYYDKDFNNEADTPDNFQSRRPNTSFCFLDIRSPGLGDTAMYLCATSRDRGTGGAPLHFGNGTRLTVT.